This is a list of T cell receptor beta chains from one sample in a study of beta chain features in type 1 diabetes. Measured with immunoSEQ multiplex PCR; TCRdb has only the in-frame clones, and not every one. The top ten hold roughly 0.028% of the sample, which has about 260,000 clones, about a fifth seen once. The sequencing input was naive CD4+ T cells from blood. Receptors were obtained from a woman in her thirties or forties with type 1 diabetes. Both conserved end residues are part of each CDR3. The D gene is left open where the match is weak. Clone size is given for some rows only: seen once, a few or many times, or a class if the clone is expanded.

d_call: TRBD2
clone_size: NA
v_call: TRBV7-8
j_call: TRBJ2-3
cdr3_aa: CASSSGTSGDTQYF
cdr3_nt: TGTGCCAGCAGTTCCGGGACTAGCGGAGATACGCAGTATTTT

d_call: NA
clone_size: few
v_call: TRBV27
j_call: TRBJ1-2
cdr3_aa: CASSWKAGYYGYTF
cdr3_nt: TGTGCCAGCAGTTGGAAGGCAGGGTACTATGGCTACACCTTC

d_call: NA
clone_size: NA
v_call: TRBV27
j_call: TRBJ1-1
cdr3_aa: CASMTRRTEAFF
cdr3_nt: TGTGCCAGCATGACCAGGAGGACTGAAGCTTTCTTT

d_call: NA
clone_size: few
v_call: TRBV10-3
j_call: TRBJ1-5
cdr3_aa: CAISEGAGMNQPQHF
cdr3_nt: TGTGCCATCAGTGAAGGGGCTGGGATGAATCAGCCCCAGCATTTT

d_call: TRBD2
clone_size: NA
v_call: TRBV14
j_call: TRBJ2-1
cdr3_aa: CASSQRLDSGTSIYNEQFF
cdr3_nt: TGTGCCAGCAGCCAAAGGCTGGACTCCGGGACTAGCATCTACAATGAGCAGTTCTTC

d_call: NA
clone_size: NA
v_call: TRBV29-1
j_call: TRBJ2-3
cdr3_aa: CSVGGRLTDTQYF
cdr3_nt: TGCAGCGTTGGGGGGAGGCTCACAGATACGCAGTATTTT

d_call: NA
clone_size: NA
v_call: TRBV4-1
j_call: TRBJ2-1
cdr3_aa: CASSQPTRRNEQFF
cdr3_nt: TGCGCCAGCAGCCAACCGACAAGAAGGAATGAGCAGTTCTTC

d_call: TRBD1
clone_size: few
v_call: TRBV28
j_call: TRBJ2-5
cdr3_aa: CATGTAWTQYF
cdr3_nt: TGTGCCACCGGGACAGCTTGGACCCAGTACTTC

d_call: NA
clone_size: few
v_call: TRBV18
j_call: TRBJ2-7
cdr3_aa: CATSGGRVDEQYF
cdr3_nt: TGTGCTACGTCCGGGGGGCGCGTCGACGAGCAGTACTTC

d_call: TRBD1
clone_size: once
v_call: TRBV28
j_call: TRBJ2-5
cdr3_aa: CASSLTRQGTSVETQYF
cdr3_nt: TGTGCCAGCAGTCTCACCCGACAGGGGACCAGTGTGGAGACCCAGTACTTC

d_call: TRBD1
clone_size: few
v_call: TRBV6-5
j_call: TRBJ2-3
cdr3_aa: CASSYRQGGTDTQYF
cdr3_nt: TGTGCCAGCAGCTATCGACAGGGAGGCACAGATACGCAGTATTTT

d_call: NA
clone_size: NA
v_call: TRBV9
j_call: TRBJ2-1
cdr3_aa: CASSPAPGGNEQFF
cdr3_nt: TGTGCCAGCAGTCCCGCCCCTGGCGGCAATGAGCAGTTCTTC

d_call: TRBD1
clone_size: NA
v_call: TRBV19
j_call: TRBJ2-1
cdr3_aa: CASSIDRDRVYNEQFF
cdr3_nt: TGTGCCAGTAGTATAGACCGGGACAGGGTCTACAATGAGCAGTTCTTC

d_call: TRBD2
clone_size: NA
v_call: TRBV6-6
j_call: TRBJ2-1
cdr3_aa: CASTNRASGTYNEQFF
cdr3_nt: TGTGCCAGCACCAACCGGGCTAGCGGGACCTACAATGAGCAGTTCTTC

d_call: TRBD1
clone_size: NA
v_call: TRBV27
j_call: TRBJ1-5
cdr3_aa: CASSSGQNQPQHF
cdr3_nt: TGTGCCAGCAGTTCGGGACAGAATCAGCCCCAGCATTTT

d_call: NA
clone_size: few
v_call: TRBV6-5
j_call: TRBJ2-7
cdr3_aa: CASTPGGSGYYEQYF
cdr3_nt: TGTGCCAGCACCCCCGGAGGGTCCGGCTACTACGAGCAGTACTTC

d_call: NA
clone_size: few
v_call: TRBV28
j_call: TRBJ1-4
cdr3_aa: CASSVWGNTNEKLFF
cdr3_nt: TGTGCCAGCAGTGTCTGGGGCAACACTAATGAAAAACTGTTTTTT

d_call: NA
clone_size: NA
v_call: TRBV5-1
j_call: TRBJ2-2
cdr3_aa: CASSEGHYTGELFF
cdr3_nt: TGCGCCAGCAGCGAGGGACATTACACCGGGGAGCTGTTTTTT

d_call: NA
clone_size: NA
v_call: TRBV9
j_call: TRBJ2-5
cdr3_aa: CASSVRSESETQYF
cdr3_nt: TGTGCCAGCAGCGTCCGTAGCGAATCAGAGACCCAGTACTTC

d_call: NA
clone_size: NA
v_call: TRBV14
j_call: TRBJ2-7
cdr3_aa: CASSPLGTLSYEQYF
cdr3_nt: TGTGCCAGCAGCCCACTCGGGACTCTCTCCTACGAGCAGTACTTC

d_call: TRBD2
clone_size: few
v_call: TRBV5-4
j_call: TRBJ2-5
cdr3_aa: CASSFAGGIETQYF
cdr3_nt: TGTGCCAGCAGCTTTGCGGGGGGGATTGAGACCCAGTACTTC

d_call: NA
clone_size: few
v_call: TRBV7-2
j_call: TRBJ1-3
cdr3_aa: CASSSYREWNTIYF
cdr3_nt: TGTGCCAGCAGCAGCTACAGGGAGTGGAACACCATATATTTT

d_call: TRBD1
clone_size: few
v_call: TRBV5-1
j_call: TRBJ1-2
cdr3_aa: CASSVTGTGNGYTF
cdr3_nt: TGCGCCAGCAGCGTAACCGGGACAGGGAATGGCTACACCTTC

d_call: TRBD1
clone_size: NA
v_call: TRBV7-8
j_call: TRBJ1-5
cdr3_aa: CASSPAGGVLNQPQHF
cdr3_nt: TGTGCCAGCAGCCCGGCAGGGGGAGTTTTAAATCAGCCCCAGCATTTT

d_call: NA
clone_size: few
v_call: TRBV9
j_call: TRBJ1-2
cdr3_aa: CASSVVQNYGYTF
cdr3_nt: TGTGCCAGCAGCGTAGTACAGAACTATGGCTACACCTTC

d_call: NA
clone_size: few
v_call: TRBV20-1
j_call: TRBJ1-2
cdr3_aa: CSAGLRDGYTF
cdr3_nt: TGCAGTGCTGGCTTGAGGGATGGCTACACCTTC

d_call: TRBD2
clone_size: NA
v_call: TRBV9
j_call: TRBJ2-3
cdr3_aa: CASSRLVGGTDTQYF
cdr3_nt: TGTGCCAGCAGCCGGCTAGTGGGAGGGACAGATACGCAGTATTTT